This TCR beta chain stems from a study of glioma-infiltrating T cells. Study outcomes and limitations: Very few CDR3 sequences were shared between tissue and blood. Above-expected tissue-blood divergence occurred in all gliomas, most in low-grade ones.

Regarding this clonotype: Its antigen is as yet unknown.

TCR alpha and beta CDR3 regions were amplified from RNA using iRepertoire nested multiplex PCR. Input was 100-400 ng of tissue mRNA or PBMC total RNA. Each CDR3 protein is one row after TCRdb ran MiXCR on the multiplex PCR reads. The sample carries under 150,000 distinct CDR3 sequences, about 39% recorded once. The CDR3 is 14 residues long. Between the trimmed V and J ends, which lost 0 bases and 5 bases, there was a span of 8 bases. The germline V gene has CDR1 SGDLS and CDR2 YYNGEE. This receptor was taken from a human donor with low-grade glioma or glioblastoma, undergoing nonglioma brain surgery, or in good health (not recorded which). This sequence joins TRBV9 and TRBJ1-4; a weak D match, TRBD1 (5 bases). Sample: glioma tissue, nonneoplastic brain tissue, or PBMCs (not recorded which). The chain's CDR3 is CASSVVPGNEKLFF. CDR3 DNA sequence: TGTGCCAGCAGCGTAGTCCCAGGGAATGAAAAACTGTTTTTT.